The 30 T cell receptor beta chains below come from one sample, sequenced in a study of shared clonotypes between healthy human individuals. TCRdb's copy holds only in-frame clones and misses some; the assay was immunoSEQ multiplex PCR. The sample has millions of clones; approximately 94% are singletons. Terminally differentiated effector memory CD45RA+ cells were excluded from the naive CD8 cells, which were CD45RO-negative and positively selected for CCR7. The specimen was naive CD8+ T cells sorted from blood. The receptor source for this set is a young man in good health.

The chain joins TRBV6-5 to TRBJ2-3; 12 positions match TRBD2. Trimming cost V 2 bases and J 4 bases; bases outside gene matches: 4. Per germline, CDR1 MNHEY and CDR2 SVGAGI. This CDR3 is built from 16 residues. CDR3 sequence reads: CASSYLAGGEADTQYF. The CDR3 DNA follows: TGTGCCAGCAGTTACCTAGCGGGAGGGGAGGCAGATACGCAGTATTTT.

To note about this clone: The sample contains more than one DNA sequence encoding this CDR3. The rearrangement joins TRBV6-5 to TRBJ1-6; the D gene is possibly TRBD1 (6 bases). The V gene's germline CDR1 is MNHEY and CDR2 SVGAGI. The V end was cut by 6 bases, the J end by 6 bases, with 12 bases between. The CDR3 consists of 14 residues. The CDR3 reads CASSPGQINSPLHF. CDR3 in DNA: TGTGCCAGCAGCCCAGGACAGATTAATTCACCCCTCCACTTT.

The chain uses TRBV7-2 and TRBJ2-7, with D hard to call. CDR1 is SGHTA, CDR2 FQGNSA, per germline. Trimming pared 8 bases from V and 4 bases from J, leaving 12 bases between. This CDR3 spans 12 amino acids. The CDR3 DNA sequence: TGTGCCAGCTCCCAAGGAGTTTACGAGCAGTACTTC. Protein: CASSQGVYEQYF.

About this clone: Additional DNA sequences in this sample encode the identical CDR3. The chain joins TRBV27 to TRBJ2-7; TRBD1 matches at 10 bases. Germline assignment: CDR1 MNHEY and CDR2 SMNVEV (reference sequence). V trimming: 5 bases; J trimming: 5 bases; junction bases outside the gene matches: 6. This CDR3 region has 14 residues. The CDR3 coding sequence is TGTGCCAGCAGTCCCCGACAGGGGGCCCACGAGCAGTACTTC. Protein: CASSPRQGAHEQYF.

This chain connects TRBV27 to TRBJ2-5; 7 bases line up with TRBD2. Trimming removed 3 bases from V and 5 bases from J; junction bases left unmatched: 15. Germline CDR1 and CDR2: MNHEY and SMNVEV (reference sequence). CDR3 length: 17 amino acids. The CDR3 DNA reads TGTGCCAGCAGTTTCATCGGAGTAGCGGGCCGAACTGAGACCCAGTACTTC. Amino acids: CASSFIGVAGRTETQYF.

The chain uses TRBV25-1 and TRBJ1-4; perhaps TRBD1 as D (5 bases). The CDR3 loop spans 12 amino acids. V lost 8 bases and J lost 8, with 12 bases in between. Germline-derived CDR1 and CDR2 are MGHDK and SYGVNS. The DNA of the CDR3 is TGTGCCAGCTTGGGGCAGACCGAAAAACTGTTTTTT. This encodes CASLGQTEKLFF.

In the case of this clone: At one end the junction does not follow the germline gene, possibly because of a read error. The gene calls are TRBV7-9 and TRBJ2-7; D is ambiguous. The CDR3 covers 12 residues. Germline V gene lookup returns CDR1 SEHNR and CDR2 FQNEAQ (reference sequence). This CDR3 is CASSPSSYERYF. CDR3 in DNA: TGTGCCAGCAGCCCCTCCTCCTACGAGCGGTACTTC. Based on the CDR3 plus reference TRBV7-9 and TRBJ2-7, the full variable domain is DTGVSQNPRHKITKRGQNVTFRCDPISEHNRLYWYRQTLGQGPEFLTYFQNEAQLEKSRLLSDRFSAERPKGSFSTLEIQRTEQGDSAMYLCASSPSSYERYFGPGTRLTVT.

As concerns this clone: This sample includes further DNA sequences coding for the same CDR3. This chain connects TRBV4-1 to TRBJ1-1; the D is unclear. Germline lookup yields CDR1 MGHRA and CDR2 YSYEKL. The CDR3 runs to 13 residues. V shed 1 base and J shed 5 bases, with 8 bases lying between them. The DNA for the CDR3 is TGCGCCAGCAGCCAAGTTCCGGGAACTGAAGCTTTCTTT. Protein sequence: CASSQVPGTEAFF.

The chain links TRBV7-2 to TRBJ2-7, with D unclear. Trimming left V 2 bases short and J 0 bases short, with 17 bases between. Germline V gene data show CDR1 as SGHTA and CDR2 as FQGNSA. The CDR3 totals 17 residues. CDR3 nucleotides: TGTGCCAGCAGCTTATCGGCTCCCCCCAGTTACTCCTACGAGCAGTACTTC. As protein: CASSLSAPPSYSYEQYF.

The chain joins TRBV9 to TRBJ2-1; no reliable D call. Germline V CDR1 and CDR2: SGDLS, YYNGEE. V lost 2 bases and J 8 bases, leaving 14 bases between the germline ends. This CDR3 comprises 14 residues. The DNA for the CDR3 is TGTGCCAGCAGCGTCGGTTCCCAGGCCTATGAGCAGTTCTTC. Translation gives CASSVGSQAYEQFF.

Here the CDR3 reads CASSVLAGEYSYNEQFF. The CDR3 bases are TGTGCCAGCAGTGTACTAGCGGGGGAATATTCCTACAATGAGCAGTTCTTC. This chain joins TRBV6-1 and TRBJ2-1; 11 bases map to TRBD2. This CDR3 contains 17 residues. With 4 bases clipped from V and 1 base from J, the junction kept 6 bases outside the gene matches. The germline V gene encodes CDR1 MNHNS and CDR2 SASEGT.

Comment on this clone: Other nucleotide sequences in the sample specify the same CDR3. V is TRBV7-9 and J is TRBJ2-5; TRBD1 matches at 9 bases. Germline loops: CDR1 SEHNR, CDR2 FQNEAQ (reference sequence). The CDR3 is 14 amino acids. J lost 2 bases, V lost 5 bases, and 3 bases had no gene match. CDR3 residues: CASSPGTGQETQYF. The CDR3 DNA reads TGTGCCAGCAGCCCCGGGACAGGGCAAGAGACCCAGTACTTC.

The chain combines TRBV30 with TRBJ2-7; TRBD1 is a possible D gene (5 bases). The CDR3 sequence is 12 residues long. V was clipped by 5 bases and J by 0 bases, with 8 bases between them. Germline V gene lookup returns CDR1 GTSNPN and CDR2 SVGIG (reference sequence). CDR3 protein: CAWETASYEQYF. The CDR3 DNA reads TGTGCCTGGGAGACAGCCTCCTACGAGCAGTACTTC.

As concerns this clone: A much larger clone is a single base away; this may be a read error. The rearrangement joins TRBV28 to TRBJ1-1; 7 bases align to TRBD1. The CDR3 has 15 residues. The V gene's germline CDR1 is MDHEN and CDR2 SYDVKM. Unmatched junction bases numbered 6, after V lost 5 bases and J lost 0 bases. The chain's CDR3 is CASSPSTGLNTEAFF. The CDR3 DNA sequence: TGTGCCAGCAGTCCATCGACAGGGTTGAACACTGAAGCTTTCTTT. Based on the CDR3 plus reference TRBV28 and TRBJ1-1, the full variable domain is DVKVTQSSRYLVKRTGEKVFLECVQDMDHENMFWYRQDPGLGLRLIYFSYDVKMKEKGDIPEGYSVSREKKERFSLILESASTNQTSMYLCASSPSTGLNTEAFFGQGTRLTVV.

V gene TRBV27 combines with J gene TRBJ2-3; possibly TRBD2 for D (6 bases). The ends were cut back, 2 bases at V and 4 bases at J, with 13 bases in the middle. CDR1 is MNHEY and CDR2 is SMNVEV in the germline V gene (reference sequence). This CDR3 has 15 residues. CDR3 bases: TGTGCCAGCAGTTTAATTGGAGGGGTTGCAGATACGCAGTATTTT. Its translation is CASSLIGGVADTQYF.

This clone was recorded only once. The chain recombines TRBV7-3 with TRBJ1-1; 9 bases line up with TRBD1. Per the germline V gene, CDR1 is SGHTA and CDR2 is FQGTGA. This CDR3 has 15 residues. Trimming removed 5 bases from V and 3 bases from J; junction bases left unmatched: 7. The CDR3 here is CASSKKQGADTEAFF. CDR3 DNA sequence: TGTGCCAGCAGCAAGAAACAGGGGGCTGACACTGAAGCTTTCTTT. The full variable domain, in which reference TRBV7-3 and TRBJ1-1 provide the parts outside the CDR3, is GAGVSQTPSNKVTEKGKYVELRCDPISGHTALYWYRQSLGQGPEFLIYFQGTGAADDSGLPNDRFFAVRPEGSVSTLKIQRTERGDSAVYLCASSKKQGADTEAFFGQGTRLTVV.

V is TRBV13 and J is TRBJ2-7; 9 positions agree with TRBD2. The germline V gene encodes CDR1 PRHDT and CDR2 FYEKMQ (reference sequence). The V and J ends lost 4 bases and 4 bases, in that order; junction bases with no gene match: 5. The CDR3 length is 14 residues. CDR3 residues: CASSYGTSIYEQYF. CDR3 bases: TGTGCCAGCAGCTACGGGACTAGCATATACGAGCAGTACTTC.

This chain's CDR3 is CASSQVYAGGPTYEQYF. CDR3 sequence (DNA): TGCGCCAGCAGCCAAGTTTACGCGGGGGGCCCTACCTACGAGCAGTACTTC. The V and J genes are TRBV4-1 and TRBJ2-7, with 8 bases that match TRBD2. The germline V gene has CDR1 MGHRA and CDR2 YSYEKL. The V segment lost 1 base and the J segment 2 bases; nucleotides outside the gene matches: 10. This CDR3 comprises 17 residues.

The chain joins TRBV30 to TRBJ1-1; D is uncertain. Germline CDR1 GTSNPN, CDR2 SVGIG (reference sequence). CDR3 length: 11 amino acids. Trimming removed 7 bases from V and 1 base from J, with 7 bases in between. CDR3 nucleotides: TGTGCCTCAAGACGGAACACTGAAGCTTTCTTT. As protein: CASRRNTEAFF.

The V call is TRBV4-1, the J call TRBJ2-4; 8 bases line up with TRBD2. In germline, CDR1 is MGHRA, CDR2 YSYEKL. The CDR3 has 16 residues. V shed 4 bases and J 0 bases; nucleotides not matched to a gene: 5. The CDR3 sequence: CASSPGGALAKNIQYF. For the CDR3, the DNA is TGCGCCAGCAGCCCGGGGGGGGCGCTAGCCAAAAACATTCAGTACTTC.

The chain uses TRBV11-2 and TRBJ2-7; D gene ambiguous. CDR1 is SGHAT, CDR2 FQNNGV, per germline. Trimming took 3 bases from V and 1 from J, leaving 7 bases between them. The CDR3 loop spans 13 amino acids. CDR3 in amino acids: CASSFSQSYEQYF. CDR3 DNA sequence: TGTGCCAGCAGCTTCAGCCAATCCTACGAGCAGTACTTC.

This clone appeared a single time. The rearrangement joins TRBV5-1 to TRBJ2-3, with 9 bases identical to TRBD2. This CDR3 comprises 17 residues. Germline V CDR1 and CDR2: SGHRS, YFSETQ. The J segment lost 0 bases and the V segment lost 4 bases, leaving 9 bases of the junction unmatched. CDR3 in DNA: TGCGCCAGCAGCCCCGCGGGAGGGCCTTCTAGCACAGATACGCAGTATTTT. It is translated as CASSPAGGPSSTDTQYF.

The gene calls are TRBV14 and TRBJ1-6; D uncertain. The CDR3 contains 16 residues. V was trimmed by 1 base and J by 0 bases, leaving 7 bases between them. Germline-derived CDR1 and CDR2 are SGHDN and FVKESK. CDR3 bases: TGTGCCAGCAGCCAAGGGTGGAGCTCCTATAATTCACCCCTCCACTTT. This encodes CASSQGWSSYNSPLHF.

This clone is a singleton in its sample. The chain joins TRBV9 to TRBJ1-1; no clear D. The CDR3 totals 14 residues. Trimming took off 6 bases at V and 1 base at J, with 13 bases between the two ends. Germline V gene sequence: CDR1 SGDLS, CDR2 YYNGEE. The CDR3: CASTEISRNTEAFF. DNA of the CDR3: TGTGCCAGCACCGAGATTAGTAGGAACACTGAAGCTTTCTTT.

The V call is TRBV9, the J call TRBJ2-1; no clear D gene. CDR3 length: 15 amino acids. With 2 bases removed from V and 4 bases from J, the gap between germline ends came to 13 bases. Germline loops: CDR1 SGDLS, CDR2 YYNGEE. Here the CDR3 reads CASSVDVGWYNEQFF. Here the CDR3 DNA reads TGTGCCAGCAGCGTTGACGTTGGTTGGTACAATGAGCAGTTCTTC.

The chain employs TRBV7-9 and TRBJ1-1, with D possibly being TRBD1 (6 bases). The V and J ends lost 7 bases and 4 bases respectively, with 13 bases between them. The CDR3 covers 13 residues. The germline V gene has CDR1 SEHNR and CDR2 FQNEAQ (reference sequence). The CDR3 loop reads CASTTDRLTEAFF. The CDR3 bases are TGTGCCAGCACCACGGACAGACTCACTGAAGCTTTCTTT.

V and J are TRBV2 and TRBJ2-3; possible D gene TRBD1, 6 bases. From germline, CDR1 is SNHLY and CDR2 FYNNEI. V shed 2 bases and J shed 3 bases, with 12 bases lying between them. This CDR3 contains 15 residues. This CDR3 is CASSEQGWGTDTQYF. CDR3 coding DNA: TGTGCCAGCAGTGAACAGGGGTGGGGTACAGATACGCAGTATTTT.

The chain couples TRBV29-1 to TRBJ2-1; D is ambiguous. CDR1 is SQVTM, CDR2 ANQGSEA, per germline. V lost 1 base and J lost 4, with 14 bases in between. The CDR3 loop spans 15 amino acids. CDR3: CSVEVPGFGYNEQFF. The CDR3 DNA reads TGCAGCGTTGAAGTTCCCGGGTTTGGATACAATGAGCAGTTCTTC.

This clone was counted once. V gene TRBV29-1 combines with J gene TRBJ1-2, with D possibly matching TRBD1 (5 bases). With 4 bases removed from V and 1 base from J, the gap between germline ends came to 13 bases. Germline lookup yields CDR1 SQVTM and CDR2 ANQGSEA. The CDR3 sequence is 14 residues long. CDR3 region: CSVVPRGYNYGYTF. Here the CDR3 DNA reads TGCAGCGTTGTCCCTCGGGGCTATAACTATGGCTACACCTTC.

The CDR3 here is CASSTGGTTEAFF. Here the CDR3 DNA reads TGCGCCAGCAGTACAGGGGGCACAACTGAAGCTTTCTTT. The chain links TRBV10-2 to TRBJ1-1; 9 bases are shared with TRBD1. The V segment lost 5 bases and the J segment 5 bases; nucleotides outside the gene matches: 3. This CDR3 has 13 amino acids. From germline, CDR1 is WSHSY and CDR2 SAAADI.